One and the same sample provided the 20 T cell receptor beta chains below, sequenced in a study of blood T cell repertoires in COVID-19. Profiled with immunoSEQ multiplex PCR; TCRdb holds only in-frame clones, not every one. Of around 400,000 clones in the sample, around four fifths were seen once. Sequenced: PBMCs or T cells enriched from blood (not recorded which). These receptors came from a woman between 50 and 59 years old who had recovered from COVID-19.

This rearrangement joins TRBV7-2 to TRBJ2-5, with 14 bases aligning to TRBD2. CDR3 length equals 17 residues. The J segment lost 4 bases and the V segment lost 0 bases, leaving 4 bases of the junction unmatched. CDR1 and CDR2 (germline): SGHTA, FQGNSA. The CDR3 loop reads CASSLAPGLAGAETQYF. The CDR3 nucleotides read TGTGCCAGCAGCTTAGCGCCGGGACTAGCGGGAGCAGAGACCCAGTACTTC.

The chain is built from TRBV19 and TRBJ2-1; TRBD2 matches 9 bases. This CDR3 is built from 15 residues. Per the germline V gene, CDR1 is LNHDA and CDR2 is SQIVND (reference sequence). J gave up 4 bases and V 5 bases, and 6 bases lay outside the gene matches. CDR3 amino acids: CASSLASGVYNEQFF. CDR3 nucleotide sequence: TGTGCCAGTAGTTTGGCTAGCGGGGTGTACAATGAGCAGTTCTTC. Combining the CDR3 with reference TRBV19 and TRBJ2-1 gives the whole variable domain DGGITQSPKYLFRKEGQNVTLSCEQNLNHDAMYWYRQDPGQGLRLIYYSQIVNDFQKGDIAEGYSVSREKKESFPLTVTSAQKNPTAFYLCASSLASGVYNEQFFGPGTRLTVL.

The chain's CDR3 is CASSPPSNYGYTF. The CDR3 DNA reads TGTGCCAGCTCACCACCCTCGAACTATGGCTACACCTTC. The chain couples TRBV18 to TRBJ1-2; D call uncertain. V was cut by 0 bases and J by 2 bases, with 4 bases left in between. The CDR3 spans 13 residues. Germline CDR1 and CDR2: KGHSH and LQKENI.

The chain uses TRBV5-1 and TRBJ2-7, with D hard to call. There are 14 residues in the CDR3. Germline assignment: CDR1 SGHRS and CDR2 YFSETQ. V was pared by 2 bases and J by 0 bases, with 9 bases between. CDR3 sequence reads: CASSFSRSSYEQYF. The CDR3 nucleotides are TGCGCCAGCAGCTTTTCCCGGAGCTCCTACGAGCAGTACTTC.

Written as DNA, the CDR3 is TGTGCCAGCAGCCGAGGGACAGGGGGAGGCACAGATACGCAGTATTTT. Residues: CASSRGTGGGTDTQYF. V is TRBV7-9 and J is TRBJ2-3; 11 nucleotides match TRBD1. The CDR3 sequence is 16 residues long. The V segment lost 5 bases and the J segment 1 base; nucleotides outside the gene matches: 5. Germline loops: CDR1 SEHNR, CDR2 FQNEAQ (reference sequence).

V usage is TRBV7-9 and J usage is TRBJ1-2; 9 nucleotides align to TRBD1. Germline loops: CDR1 SEHNR, CDR2 FQNEAQ (reference sequence). CDR3 length: 13 residues. The V and J ends lost 3 bases and 6 bases, in that order; junction bases with no gene match: 2. Here the CDR3 DNA reads TGTGCCAGCAGCTTGGGACAGGGAAATGGCTACACCTTC. This translates into CASSLGQGNGYTF. The full variable domain, its missing parts supplied by reference TRBV7-9 and TRBJ1-2, is DTGVSQNPRHKITKRGQNVTFRCDPISEHNRLYWYRQTLGQGPEFLTYFQNEAQLEKSRLLSDRFSAERPKGSFSTLEIQRTEQGDSAMYLCASSLGQGNGYTFGSGTRLTVV.

The rearrangement links TRBV24-1 to TRBJ1-5; D not certain. Trimming removed 0 bases from V and 1 base from J, with 3 bases in between. CDR3 length: 14 residues. CDR1 is KGHDR, CDR2 SFDVKD, per germline. CDR3 DNA sequence: TGTGCCACCAGTGATTTGAGCAGCAATCAGCCCCAGCATTTT. It translates to CATSDLSSNQPQHF.

The rearrangement uses TRBV5-1 and TRBJ1-3, with 7 bases that match TRBD1. CDR1 and CDR2 from the germline V gene are SGHRS and YFSETQ. V lost 4 bases and J lost 0; bases outside the gene matches: 7. The CDR3 extends over 16 amino acids. The DNA for the CDR3 is TGCGCCAGCAGCCAACAGGGGCCTGACTCTGGAAACACCATATATTTT. Its translation: CASSQQGPDSGNTIYF.

V gene TRBV5-1 combines with J gene TRBJ2-3; 7 bases are shared with TRBD1. V shed 0 bases and J 2 bases; nucleotides not matched to a gene: 9. Germline CDR1 reads SGHRS; CDR2 reads YFSETQ. The CDR3 has 17 amino acids. The CDR3 is CASSLEGGAGATDTQYF. The CDR3 DNA follows: TGCGCCAGCAGCTTGGAAGGGGGCGCCGGGGCCACAGATACGCAGTATTTT.

The V call is TRBV30, the J call TRBJ1-1; D is unclear. The CDR3 covers 11 residues. Germline CDR1 is GTSNPN and CDR2 is SVGIG (reference sequence). V lost 3 bases and J 6 bases, leaving 8 bases between the germline ends. DNA of the CDR3: TGTGCCTGGAGGAGAGCCGCTGAAGCTTTCTTT. Translating it yields CAWRRAAEAFF.

This chain uses TRBV7-3 with TRBJ2-7; 9 positions agree with TRBD1. V lost 5 bases to trimming and J lost 3 bases; unmatched junction nucleotides: 11. The CDR3 totals 16 residues. Germline-derived CDR1 and CDR2 are SGHTA and FQGTGA. This CDR3 is CASSARPGQGLYEQYF. CDR3 DNA sequence: TGTGCCAGCAGCGCCAGACCGGGACAGGGTCTCTACGAGCAGTACTTC.

V gene TRBV5-6 combines with J gene TRBJ1-1; no firm D call. Germline loops: CDR1 SGHDT, CDR2 YYEEEE. V lost 4 bases to trimming and J lost 5 bases, with 12 bases between them. CDR3 size: 13 residues. The CDR3 bases are TGTGCCAGCAGCGAAGGAGGAAGAACTGAAGCTTTCTTT. This gives the protein CASSEGGRTEAFF.

This chain uses TRBV6-2 or TRBV6-3 with TRBJ2-5, with D possibly matching TRBD2 (6 bases). CDR1 is MNHEY, CDR2 SVGEGT, per germline. Trimming removed 4 bases from V and 5 bases from J, with 23 bases in between. This CDR3 comprises 17 residues. This CDR3 reads CASSLSQGGVGGETQYF. The DNA for the CDR3 is TGTGCCAGCAGTTTATCCCAGGGAGGTGTCGGCGGGGAGACCCAGTACTTC.

This chain joins TRBV14 and TRBJ1-2; 10 bases map to TRBD1. The CDR3 is made up of 13 amino acids. Looked up from germline, CDR1 is SGHDN and CDR2 is FVKESK. V was pared by 3 bases and J by 5 bases, with 0 bases of the junction left unmatched. The CDR3 nucleotides read TGTGCCAGCAGCCAGGGACAGGGGTATGGCTACACCTTC. As protein: CASSQGQGYGYTF. The full variable domain, completed using reference TRBV14 and TRBJ1-2, is EAGVTQFPSHSVIEKGQTVTLRCDPISGHDNLYWYRRVMGKEIKFLLHFVKESKQDESGMPNNRFLAERTGGTYSTLKVQPAELEDSGVYFCASSQGQGYGYTFGSGTRLTVV.

This rearrangement joins TRBV6-2 or TRBV6-3 to TRBJ2-7; 8 nucleotides match TRBD2. The CDR3 consists of 16 residues. V lost 2 bases to trimming and J lost 3 bases; unmatched junction nucleotides: 9. Germline assignment: CDR1 MNHEY and CDR2 SVGEGT. Here the CDR3 reads CASSYPRGSGNYEQYF. The CDR3 DNA sequence: TGTGCCAGCAGTTACCCCCGGGGTAGCGGGAACTACGAGCAGTACTTC.

A single count supports this clone. Written as DNA, the CDR3 is TGTGCCAGCAGCTTAGACAGGGTTTCTGGCTACACCTTC. As protein: CASSLDRVSGYTF. J is TRBJ1-2 and V is TRBV7-2, with D possibly being TRBD1 (6 bases). V was shortened by 1 base and J by 7 bases, with 10 bases between the two germline ends. The CDR3 runs to 13 residues. The germline V gene has CDR1 SGHTA and CDR2 FQGNSA.

The chain combines TRBV13 with TRBJ2-7, with 9 positions matching TRBD1. The CDR3 loop spans 15 amino acids. Germline trimming cut 4 bases from V and 5 bases from J; bases unmatched to any gene: 9. The V gene's germline CDR1 is PRHDT and CDR2 FYEKMQ (reference sequence). The CDR3 DNA is TGTGCCAGCAGCTCACCGGGACAGGGTAACGACGAGCAGTACTTC. Its translation is CASSSPGQGNDEQYF.

The chain has TRBV29-1 and TRBJ1-1; D possibly corresponds to TRBD1 (5 bases). V shed 4 bases and J shed 11 bases, with 17 bases lying between them. The V gene's germline CDR1 is SQVTM and CDR2 ANQGSEA. The CDR3 runs to 12 residues. This chain's CDR3 is CSVGTAGDWAFF. The CDR3 bases are TGCAGCGTTGGGACGGCGGGGGATTGGGCTTTCTTT. Looking up the rest from reference TRBV29-1 and TRBJ1-1 gives the full variable domain: SAVISQKPSRDICQRGTSLTIQCQVDSQVTMMFWYRQQPGQSLTLIATANQGSEATYESGFVIDKFPISRPNLTFSTLTVSNMSPEDSSIYLCSVGTAGDWAFFGQGTRLTVV.

The chain recombines TRBV2 with TRBJ1-1; TRBD1 agrees at 7 bases. The ends lost 10 bases at V and 4 bases at J; junction bases unmatched: 6. Per germline, CDR1 SNHLY and CDR2 FYNNEI. The CDR3 has 12 residues. CDR3 sequence (DNA): TGTGCCACGGGACAGATATCCACTGAAGCTTTCTTT. Translation gives CATGQISTEAFF.

The chain joins TRBV10-3 to TRBJ1-3; no definite D call. This CDR3 spans 15 amino acids. The V gene lost 6 bases and the J gene lost 0 bases, with 12 bases spanning the gap. Germline V gene sequence: CDR1 ENHRY, CDR2 SYGVKD. The CDR3 DNA follows: TGTGCCATCAGCGAAGGACTGAACTCTGGAAACACCATATATTTT. Residues: CAISEGLNSGNTIYF.